The 11 T cell receptor beta chains given below trace back to one sample, sequenced in a study of beta chain features in type 1 diabetes (dated by TCRdb to 2016 to 2019). Study-level results and caveats: In all four CD4+ subsets, TCRB CDR3 length was moderately but significantly shorter in type 1 diabetes patients.

Library construction relied on the immunoSEQ multiplex PCR assay. All of the isolated RNA was reverse transcribed with the High Capacity cDNA Reverse Transcription Kit, so expressed TCRB transcripts were sequenced. TCRdb provides this immuneACCESS table in a form limited to in-frame rearrangements. Some clones are lacking; in checked studies, under half of them reflect an unresolved V gene, and why the rest are absent is not known. This sample has around 340,000 clones in its table, and about a tenth of those were observed once. Of the sample, 1% falls within the top ten clones. For these TCRs, the target antigens are not known. Sequenced sample: central memory CD4+ T cells from blood. These receptors all come from a man between 25 and 39 years old with type 1 diabetes.

The chain links TRBV18 to TRBJ1-4; D uncertain. Germline V gene sequence: CDR1 KGHSH, CDR2 LQKENI. V shed 6 bases and J shed 7 bases, with 12 bases lying between them. The CDR3 is 13 residues long. CDR3 bases: TGTGCCAGCTCCCCCATCCGGGGTGAAAAACTGTTTTTT. Protein product: CASSPIRGEKLFF.

This chain joins TRBV5-1 and TRBJ1-6; maybe TRBD1 (5 bases). V lost 0 bases and J lost 5, with 6 bases in between. Germline V gene sequence: CDR1 SGHRS, CDR2 YFSETQ. CDR3 length equals 14 residues. In DNA form, the CDR3 reads TGCGCCAGCAGCTTGGCACAGGATAATTCACCCCTCCACTTT. Translated: CASSLAQDNSPLHF.

The chain is built from TRBV7-9 and TRBJ2-7; D is possibly TRBD1 (6 bases). The CDR3 consists of 15 residues. Trimming removed 5 bases at V and 0 bases at J, with 14 bases between. CDR1 is SEHNR, CDR2 FQNEAQ, per germline (reference sequence). CDR3: CASSVSDRLSYEQYF. For the CDR3, the DNA is TGTGCCAGCAGCGTCTCCGACAGGCTCTCCTACGAGCAGTACTTC.

The rearrangement links TRBV6-6 to TRBJ2-7; D unresolved. This CDR3 is built from 15 residues. CDR1 and CDR2 from the germline V gene are MNHNY and SVGAGI (reference sequence). V was trimmed by 4 bases and J by 6 bases, leaving 19 bases between them. Here the CDR3 DNA reads TGTGCCAGCAGTTTATCAGCCAAAAACCCCACCGAGCAGTACTTC. Translating gives CASSLSAKNPTEQYF.

This clone was found a few times. V is TRBV4-1 and J is TRBJ2-5, with D possibly matching TRBD2 (6 bases). V shed 1 base and J shed 5 bases, with 11 bases lying between them. The CDR3 contains 14 residues. CDR1 and CDR2 from the germline V gene are MGHRA and YSYEKL. CDR3: CASSQGGGAETQYF. The CDR3 DNA sequence: TGCGCCAGCAGCCAAGGGGGAGGCGCGGAGACCCAGTACTTC.

The chain joins TRBV11-2 to TRBJ2-4; D possibly corresponds to TRBD1 (5 bases). Per the germline V gene, CDR1 is SGHAT and CDR2 is FQNNGV. This CDR3 has 14 residues. V was pared by 3 bases and J by 0 bases, with 6 bases between. In DNA, the CDR3 is TGTGCCAGCAGCTTCACAGGAGCCAAAAACATTCAGTACTTC. Its protein product is CASSFTGAKNIQYF.

This clone was seen more than once but under ten times. The rearrangement uses TRBV2 and TRBJ2-3; 8 bases agree with TRBD1. The CDR3 totals 15 residues. CDR1 is SNHLY, CDR2 FYNNEI, per germline. The V segment lost 6 bases and the J segment 2 bases; nucleotides outside the gene matches: 7. In nucleotides, the CDR3 is TGTGCCAGCAGGCCGGGACAGGATTACACAGATACGCAGTATTTT. Translating it yields CASRPGQDYTDTQYF.

J is TRBJ1-5 and V is TRBV28; D is undetermined. CDR1 is MDHEN, CDR2 SYDVKM, per germline. The CDR3 extends over 13 amino acids. V gave up 4 bases and J gave up 4 bases, with 8 bases separating them. This CDR3 is CASSYGINQPQHF. The DNA for the CDR3 is TGTGCCAGCAGTTATGGGATTAATCAGCCCCAGCATTTT.

In this sample, this clone turned up many times. V usage is TRBV5-1 and J usage is TRBJ2-3; D unresolved. The V and J ends lost 0 bases and 3 bases respectively, with 8 bases between them. The CDR3 runs to 14 residues. From germline, CDR1 is SGHRS and CDR2 YFSETQ. The CDR3 DNA reads as TGCGCCAGCAGCTTGGGCCAGGAGACAGATACGCAGTATTTT. This encodes CASSLGQETDTQYF. Complete variable domain (other parts from reference TRBV5-1 and TRBJ2-3): KAGVTQTPRYLIKTRGQQVTLSCSPISGHRSVSWYQQTPGQGLQFLFEYFSETQRNKGNFPGRFSGRQFSNSRSEMNVSTLELGDSALYLCASSLGQETDTQYFGPGTRLTVL.

This clone was detected a few times. This chain connects TRBV25-1 to TRBJ1-5, with unresolved D. The CDR3 length is 14 residues. The germline CDR1 and CDR2 sequences are MGHDK and SYGVNS. V lost 2 bases and J lost 2, with 7 bases in between. As DNA, the CDR3 is TGTGCCAGCAGTGAAAGGTTTGGCAATCAGCCCCAGCATTTT. This sequence encodes CASSERFGNQPQHF.

This clone was seen only a few times. The chain couples TRBV9 to TRBJ2-3; 8 positions match TRBD2. V trimming: 2 bases; J trimming: 1 base; junction bases outside the gene matches: 3. Germline V gene sequence: CDR1 SGDLS, CDR2 YYNGEE. The CDR3 spans 15 residues. The CDR3 protein is CASSVGRGGTDTQYF. The CDR3 region has the DNA TGTGCCAGCAGCGTCGGGCGGGGGGGCACAGATACGCAGTATTTT.